A single sample gave rise to the 11 T cell receptor beta chains below, sequenced in a study of radiation and T cells in renal cell carcinoma. Regarding time point: blood 2 weeks post-SBRT. Treatment indicated: 15 Gy SBRT to primary tumor, nephrectomy 4 weeks later. Profiled with immunoSEQ multiplex PCR; TCRdb holds only in-frame clones, not every one. This table holds around 130,000 clones, 70% to 90% found once. Specimen: blood, collected from a patient whose treatment included radiotherapy and nephrectomy. The receptors come from a woman between 70 and 85 years old with renal cell carcinoma.

J is TRBJ2-1 and V is TRBV19; 7 nucleotides match TRBD2. The CDR3 contains 14 residues. Germline values: CDR1 LNHDA, CDR2 SQIVND (reference sequence). V shed 7 bases, J shed 7 bases, and the junction held 10 bases outside the gene matches. CDR3 DNA: TGTGCCAGTACCCCCGGACTAGGTTGGAATGAGCAGTTCTTC. This sequence encodes CASTPGLGWNEQFF. The variable domain in full, with the rest retrieved from reference TRBV19 and TRBJ2-1, is DGGITQSPKYLFRKEGQNVTLSCEQNLNHDAMYWYRQDPGQGLRLIYYSQIVNDFQKGDIAEGYSVSREKKESFPLTVTSAQKNPTAFYLCASTPGLGWNEQFFGPGTRLTVL.

CDR3 DNA: TGTGCCAGCAGCGTTAGCGGGGGGGCTGATACGCAGTATTTT. Amino acid sequence: CASSVSGGADTQYF. This chain links TRBV7-2 with TRBJ2-3; 11 nucleotides match TRBD2. The CDR3 sequence is 14 residues long. With V trimmed by 5 bases and J by 6 bases, 4 bases remained unmatched. The germline gives CDR1 SGHTA, CDR2 FQGNSA.

The rearrangement uses TRBV10-3 and TRBJ2-3; D possibly corresponds to TRBD2 (5 bases). The V gene lost 8 bases and the J gene lost 2 bases, with 8 bases spanning the gap. The CDR3 extends over 12 amino acids. Per the germline V gene, CDR1 is ENHRY and CDR2 is SYGVKD. CDR3 bases: TGTGCCATCCGGGGTCCCACAGATACGCAGTATTTT. Translated: CAIRGPTDTQYF.

This rearrangement joins TRBV30 to TRBJ2-7, with 10 bases lining up with TRBD1. This CDR3 comprises 13 residues. From germline, CDR1 is GTSNPN and CDR2 SVGIG (reference sequence). Trimming at V came to 5 bases and at J to 5 bases, leaving 6 bases not matched to a gene. CDR3 bases: TGTGCCTGGGGTCGACAGGGGGCCCACGAGCAGTACTTC. This translates into CAWGRQGAHEQYF.

The gene calls are TRBV19 and TRBJ2-1; 7 nucleotides align to TRBD1. V gave up 1 base and J gave up 2 bases; unmatched junction bases: 5. The CDR3 spans 16 residues. Per the germline V gene, CDR1 is LNHDA and CDR2 is SQIVND (reference sequence). CDR3 sequence reads: CASSIAAGGPYNEQFF. The CDR3 DNA is TGTGCCAGTAGTATAGCGGCAGGGGGTCCCTACAATGAGCAGTTCTTC.

The chain joins TRBV6-1 to TRBJ2-5, with TRBD1 matching over 9 bases. The end of the DNA is better explained by TRBJ2-7, so the J call may be wrong. The germline CDR1 and CDR2 sequences are MNHNS and SASEGT. This CDR3 comprises 13 residues. CDR3 coding DNA: TGTGCCAGCACCCGGGACAGGGCCTACGAGCAGTACTTC. Translating it yields CASTRDRAYEQYF.

The chain employs TRBV15 and TRBJ2-5; the D gene is possibly TRBD2 (7 bases). CDR1 and CDR2 (germline): LNHNV, YYDKDF (reference sequence). The length of the CDR3 is 18 residues. Trimming stripped 5 bases from V and 4 bases from J, with 26 bases between. CDR3 sequence (DNA): TGTGCCACCAGCCGTGGGATGCGTAGGGCGGGGGCCCTAGAGACCCAGTACTTC. Translation gives CATSRGMRRAGALETQYF.

The chain combines TRBV5-4 with TRBJ2-3, with D maybe TRBD2 (5 bases). The CDR3 extends over 12 amino acids. CDR1 and CDR2 from the germline V gene are SGHNT and YYREEE (reference sequence). Between the trimmed V and J ends, which lost 4 bases and 6 bases, there was a span of 9 bases. The chain's CDR3 is CASSMERDTQYF. As DNA, the CDR3 is TGTGCCAGCAGCATGGAGCGGGATACGCAGTATTTT.

The chain carries TRBV5-1 and TRBJ2-1, with D possibly matching TRBD1 (5 bases). Trimming cost V 3 bases and J 8 bases, with 6 bases left between them. CDR1 SGHRS and CDR2 YFSETQ come from the germline V gene. This CDR3 has 11 residues. CDR3 DNA sequence: TGCGCCAGCAGCTCAGGGTATGAGCAGTTCTTC. This translates into CASSSGYEQFF.

CDR3 in amino acids: CASSPGTFLYEQYF. Written as DNA, the CDR3 is TGTGCCAGCAGTCCCGGGACTTTCCTTTACGAGCAGTACTTC. The rearrangement joins TRBV28 to TRBJ2-7; TRBD2 might be the D (6 bases). This CDR3 contains 14 residues. V was pared by 5 bases and J by 4 bases, with 15 bases between. Germline V gives CDR1 MDHEN, CDR2 SYDVKM.

The CDR3 DNA reads TGTGCCACCAGCAGGATGCAAGTTCACAGGGGGAGAAACACCATATATTTT. As protein: CATSRMQVHRGRNTIYF. The chain joins TRBV15 to TRBJ1-3; TRBD1 matches 8 bases. Germline-derived CDR1 and CDR2 are LNHNV and YYDKDF (reference sequence). Trimming at V came to 3 bases and at J to 5 bases, leaving 12 bases not matched to a gene. This CDR3 spans 17 amino acids.